This T cell receptor beta chain was recorded in a study of tissue T cells after allogeneic stem cell transplantation. Overall study findings and caveats: Anatomically similar tissues had similar TCR repertoires within each patient. Few T cell clones were shared across patients, but motif clusters showed tissue-specific shared signatures. Some tissue clones might be persisting host cells; their alloreactivity or antigen specificity was not determined. Tissue-detected TCR repertoire was only partly captured by blood and spleen T cells.

Regarding this clone: The antigen is unknown. Gene names are mouse gene names.

Only in-frame clones appear in the TCRdb table, and some are missing; sequencing was by immunoSEQ multiplex PCR. Here the sample spans more than 40,000 clones, around 70% being singletons. Sequenced input: sorted cells pooled from one or two spleens. The sequence was obtained from a pool of C57BL/6 mice in good health.

The sequenced CDR3 bases are TGTGCCAGCAGCCACGACAGGGGAGAACAGTAC. Translation: CASSHDRGEQY. The complete CDR3 reads CASSHDRGEQYF. The chain employs TRBV5 and TRBJ2-7; the match to TRBD1 covers 8 bases. The DNA ends 1 residue before the CDR3 does, and the rest of the CDR3 is filled in from the germline J gene. The CDR3 covers 12 residues. V lost 3 bases and J lost 7; bases outside the gene matches: 2. Germline assignment: CDR1 LGHNA and CDR2 YNLKQL (reference sequence).